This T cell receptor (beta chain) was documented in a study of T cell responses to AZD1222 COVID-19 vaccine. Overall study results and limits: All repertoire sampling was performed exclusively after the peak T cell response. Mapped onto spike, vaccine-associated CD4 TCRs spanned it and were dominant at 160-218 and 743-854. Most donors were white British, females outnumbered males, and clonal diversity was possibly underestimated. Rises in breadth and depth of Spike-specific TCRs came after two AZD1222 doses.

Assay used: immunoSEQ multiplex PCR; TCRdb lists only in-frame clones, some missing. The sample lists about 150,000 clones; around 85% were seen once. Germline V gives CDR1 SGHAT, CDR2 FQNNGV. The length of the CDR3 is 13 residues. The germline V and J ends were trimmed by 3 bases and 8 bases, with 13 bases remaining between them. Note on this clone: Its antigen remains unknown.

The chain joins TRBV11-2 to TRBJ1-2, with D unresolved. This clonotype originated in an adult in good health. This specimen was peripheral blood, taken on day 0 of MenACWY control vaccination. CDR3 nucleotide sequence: TGTGCCAGCAGCTTGACGTCAGGTTTCGGCTACACCTTC. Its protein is CASSLTSGFGYTF.